These T cell receptor beta chains were read from a single sample in a study of blood T cell repertoires in COVID-19. Libraries were prepared by immunoSEQ multiplex PCR; TCRdb keeps only in-frame clonotypes and omits some of them. The sample holds around 200,000 clones; 85% to 90% are singletons and the top ten take over 0.7%. The sample comprised peripheral blood. These receptor sequences come from a woman between 18 and 29 years old who had recovered from COVID-19. The CDR3 runs from the conserved cysteine through the conserved F or W. A D gene is named only where the DNA matches it firmly. For some rows the clone size is stated as once, few or many, or as a class when expanded; others skip it.

>TRBV29-1|.|TRBJ1-2|TRBD1
TGCAGCGTTGAAGCGCTAAGGGACAGGGGAAACTATGGCTACACCTTC
CSVEALRDRGNYGYTF
>TRBV28|.|TRBJ2-7|TRBD1
TGTGCCAGCAGATCATCCGGGACAGGGGGCTACGAGCAGTACTTC
CASRSSGTGGYEQYF
>TRBV24-1|.|TRBJ2-6|TRBD1
TGTGCCACCAGTGATCCCGGGACAGGGTCCTCTGGGGCCAACGTCCTGACTTTC
CATSDPGTGSSGANVLTF
>TRBV7-2|few|TRBJ1-2|TRBD1
TGTGCCAGCAGCTGGGACCCAAACAGGGGACTCTATGGCTACACCTTC
CASSWDPNRGLYGYTF
>TRBV15|.|TRBJ2-3|.
TGTGCCACCAGCCGCAGGGATACAGATACGCAGTATTTT
CATSRRDTDTQYF
>TRBV6-2/TRBV6-3|.|TRBJ2-2|TRBD2
TGTGCCAGCAGTCCCCCGGGGCGGGGGGGTATCTGGGACACCGGGGAGCTGTTTTTT
CASSPPGRGGIWDTGELFF
>TRBV29-1|few|TRBJ1-2|.
TGCAGCGTTGAAGATACGGGGGGCGCGGGCTATGGCTACACCTTC
CSVEDTGGAGYGYTF
>TRBV5-1|.|TRBJ2-4|TRBD1
TGCGCCAGCAGCACCGGACAGGGGGCTGCCAAAAACATTCAGTACTTC
CASSTGQGAAKNIQYF
>TRBV20-1|.|TRBJ1-6|.
TGCAGTGCTAGTGCCAGGGCTTCTTCACCCCTCCACTTT
CSASARASSPLHF
>TRBV10-3|.|TRBJ1-5|.
TGTGCCAGCACGGGGGGGCTCAATCAGCCCCAGCATTTT
CASTGGLNQPQHF
>TRBV7-3|.|TRBJ1-4|.
TGTGCCAGCAGCTTGTATGCAACTAATGAAAAACTGTTTTTT
CASSLYATNEKLFF
>TRBV6-1|.|TRBJ2-5|.
TGTGCCAGCAGTGAAGTTTTCACAGGGGGGGGTAATGGCCTCAAAGAGACCCAGTACTTC
CASSEVFTGGGNGLKETQYF
>TRBV27|.|TRBJ1-4|.
TGTGCCAGCAGTTTATCTGCGGTCGTGCGGGAAAAACTGTTTTTT
CASSLSAVVREKLFF
>TRBV7-2|.|TRBJ2-5|TRBD2
TGTGCCAGCAGCCCAAGGACTAGCTACTTGGAGACCCAGTACTTC
CASSPRTSYLETQYF
>TRBV7-9|.|TRBJ1-5|TRBD1
TGTGCCAGCAGCTTAGGGACAGGGTTCGATCAGCCCCAGCATTTT
CASSLGTGFDQPQHF
>TRBV7-9|.|TRBJ2-5|.
TGTGCCAGCAGCTTAGCGGCCAGGGGCCAAGAGACCCAGTACTTC
CASSLAARGQETQYF
>TRBV7-3|few|TRBJ2-2|.
TGTGCCAGCAGCTTATATACCCCCAAAAGAGCGGGACATTCGAACACCGGGGAGCTGTTTTTT
CASSLYTPKRAGHSNTGELFF
>TRBV7-2|.|TRBJ2-7|.
TGTGCCAGCAGATCCACCGGGAAAGCCTACGAGCAGTACTTC
CASRSTGKAYEQYF
>TRBV7-3|.|TRBJ2-3|.
TGTGCCAGCAGCTTATCTAGAGTAGGGACACGGTTAGATACGCAGTATTTT
CASSLSRVGTRLDTQYF
>TRBV4-1|.|TRBJ2-1|TRBD2
TGCGCCAGCAGCCAGGGACTAGCGGGAGTCAAAATAGGTGAGCAGTTCTTC
CASSQGLAGVKIGEQFF
>TRBV7-8|once|TRBJ1-5|.
TGTGCCAGCAGCCCAATGGCCACTCAGCCCCAGCATTTT
CASSPMATQPQHF
>TRBV2|.|TRBJ1-6|.
TGTGCCAGCAGTGAAACACAGGGCGGGTCACCCCTCCACTTT
CASSETQGGSPLHF
>TRBV30|.|TRBJ1-1|.
TGTGCCTGGAGTGTAGATCCAGGGAGGACTGAAGCTTTCTTT
CAWSVDPGRTEAFF
>TRBV11-1|few|TRBJ1-1|.
TGTGCCAGCAGCTTAGGTCCCGTAACTGAAGCTTTCTTT
CASSLGPVTEAFF
>TRBV3-1/TRBV3-2|once|TRBJ2-5|.
TGTGCCAGCAGCCAAGATCTGGAGACCCAGTACTTC
CASSQDLETQYF
>TRBV12-3/TRBV12-4|.|TRBJ2-2|.
TGTGCCAGCAGTTTCGTCCCCACCGGGGAGCTGTTTTTT
CASSFVPTGELFF
>TRBV7-2|.|TRBJ2-3|TRBD2
TGTGCCACTTCTAGCGGGAGATACACAGATACGCAGTATTTT
CATSSGRYTDTQYF
>TRBV9|.|TRBJ2-3|.
TGTGCCAGCAGTTGGCAGGGCTGGGGCACAGATACGCAGTATTTT
CASSWQGWGTDTQYF
>TRBV5-4|.|TRBJ1-6|TRBD1
TGTGCCAGCAGCTTGGGAGGGACAGGGTATAATTCACCCCTCCACTTT
CASSLGGTGYNSPLHF
>TRBV5-6|.|TRBJ1-6|TRBD1
TGTGCCAGCACCGAGACAGGGACTAATTCACCCCTCCACTTT
CASTETGTNSPLHF
>TRBV7-3|.|TRBJ2-1|TRBD1
TGTGCCAGCAGCTTAACGTTGGGAACAGGGGGGTACAATGAGCAGTTCTTC
CASSLTLGTGGYNEQFF
>TRBV6-5|.|TRBJ1-5|TRBD1
TGTGCCACTCGGACAGGGGATCAGCCCCAGCATTTT
CATRTGDQPQHF
>TRBV6-4|once|TRBJ2-1|TRBD2
TGTGCCAGCAGTGACTCAGGCGGGAGCTCCTACAATGAGCAGTTCTTC
CASSDSGGSSYNEQFF
>TRBV7-6|.|TRBJ2-1|.
TGTGCCAGCAGCTTAGAGAGTAGTATCCTGAATGAGCAGTTCTTC
CASSLESSILNEQFF
>TRBV19|.|TRBJ1-1|.
TGTGCCAGTAGTCCCACCCGGGTGGGCACTGAAGCTTTCTTT
CASSPTRVGTEAFF
>TRBV3-1/TRBV3-2|once|TRBJ2-7|.
TGTGCCAGCAGCCAACGGGAATCCGAGCAGTACTTC
CASSQRESEQYF
>TRBV6-5|.|TRBJ1-4|.
TGTGCCAGCAGTTACTCGTATGCAACTAATGAAAAACTGTTTTTT
CASSYSYATNEKLFF
>TRBV5-1|.|TRBJ1-5|.
TGCGCCAGCAGTTCCACACAGGGTCAGCCCCAGCATTTT
CASSSTQGQPQHF
>TRBV18|.|TRBJ1-2|.
TGTGCCAGCTCGCCTTCGACAATTGCCTATGGCTACACCTTC
CASSPSTIAYGYTF
>TRBV3-1/TRBV3-2|few|TRBJ1-6|.
TGTGCCAGCAGCCAATGGCCTTCTAATTCACCCCTCCACTTT
CASSQWPSNSPLHF